The 31 T cell receptor beta chains in this list originate from one sample, sequenced in a study of blood T cell repertoires in COVID-19. The data were produced by immunoSEQ multiplex PCR, yet TCRdb's version contains in-frame clones alone and is incomplete. The table shows approximately 230,000 clones, with 70% to 90% occurring only once. Sequenced material: PBMCs or T cells enriched from blood (not recorded which). The receptors shown here come from a man younger than 35 who had recovered from COVID-19.

The J gene is TRBJ2-1, the V gene TRBV6-5; D perhaps matches TRBD1 (6 bases). CDR3 length: 13 amino acids. V was pared by 6 bases and J by 4 bases, with 10 bases between. The germline gives CDR1 MNHEY, CDR2 SVGAGI. CDR3 in DNA: TGTGCCAGCAGGGACAGATTATACAATGAGCAGTTCTTC. It translates to CASRDRLYNEQFF.

V gene TRBV7-2 combines with J gene TRBJ1-2, with TRBD1 identical over 8 bases. The V segment lost 5 bases and the J segment 6 bases; nucleotides outside the gene matches: 8. The germline V gene has CDR1 SGHTA and CDR2 FQGNSA. The CDR3 loop spans 14 amino acids. CDR3 nucleotides: TGTGCCAGCAGCATCGGACAGGGAAGCCATGGCTACACCTTC. This codes for CASSIGQGSHGYTF.

The chain employs TRBV3-1 (or the pseudogene TRBV3-2) and TRBJ1-3; D remains ambiguous. V gave up 3 bases and J gave up 2 bases, with 11 bases separating them. The CDR3 spans 15 residues. The germline CDR1 and CDR2 sequences are LGHDT and YNNKEL (reference sequence). The CDR3 spells CASSHERRAGNTIYF. In DNA, the CDR3 is TGTGCCAGCAGCCACGAGAGGAGGGCTGGAAACACCATATATTTT.

The chain has TRBV12-3 or TRBV12-4 and TRBJ1-1, with D unclear. The CDR3 is made up of 13 amino acids. The ends were cut back, 6 bases at V and 0 bases at J, with 8 bases in the middle. The CDR3 spells CASSIYLNTEAFF. The CDR3 DNA reads as TGTGCCAGCAGCATCTACCTGAACACTGAAGCTTTCTTT.

The chain recombines TRBV19 with TRBJ2-7; the match to TRBD1 covers 7 bases. V gave up 2 bases and J gave up 2 bases; unmatched junction bases: 3. Germline loops: CDR1 LNHDA, CDR2 SQIVND (reference sequence). This CDR3 spans 14 amino acids. CDR3 coding DNA: TGTGCCAGTAGTATAAGAGGACAGGCCTACGAGCAGTACTTC. Encoded protein: CASSIRGQAYEQYF.

V usage is TRBV28 and J usage is TRBJ1-1; D remains ambiguous. Trimming took 5 bases from V and 9 from J, leaving 19 bases between them. The CDR3 has 14 amino acids. The germline V gene has CDR1 MDHEN and CDR2 SYDVKM. CDR3 in amino acids: CASSPFLEAQKAFF. CDR3 nucleotides: TGTGCCAGCAGTCCTTTTTTGGAGGCCCAAAAAGCTTTCTTT.

The V and J genes are TRBV19 and TRBJ2-1, with 9 bases fitting TRBD2. CDR1 is LNHDA and CDR2 is SQIVND in the germline V gene (reference sequence). Trimming removed 7 bases from V and 5 bases from J; junction bases left unmatched: 9. The CDR3 totals 15 residues. CDR3 protein: CASTRLAEGDNEQFF. The CDR3 DNA reads as TGTGCCAGTACCAGACTAGCGGAGGGGGACAATGAGCAGTTCTTC.

The chain employs TRBV5-4 and TRBJ2-1; 13 positions match TRBD2. This CDR3 is built from 16 residues. J lost 7 bases, V lost 4 bases, and 8 bases had no gene match. Germline CDR1 is SGHNT and CDR2 is YYREEE (reference sequence). CDR3 sequence (DNA): TGTGCCAGCAGCGCGGAACTAGCGGGGGGGCGGAATGAGCAGTTCTTC. It translates to CASSAELAGGRNEQFF.

This rearrangement joins TRBV11-2 to TRBJ2-3; 8 bases line up with TRBD2. This CDR3 region has 12 residues. Trimming cost V 9 bases and J 3 bases; bases outside gene matches: 2. Germline V gene sequence: CDR1 SGHAT, CDR2 FQNNGV. CDR3 region: CASSGTTDTQYF. In DNA form, the CDR3 reads TGTGCCAGTAGCGGGACTACAGATACGCAGTATTTT.

The J gene is TRBJ1-1, the V gene TRBV27, with D perhaps matching TRBD1 (6 bases). This CDR3 region has 15 residues. V shed 1 base and J shed 4 bases, with 13 bases lying between them. The V gene's germline CDR1 is MNHEY and CDR2 SMNVEV (reference sequence). The CDR3 spells CASSLLAGDSTEAFF. For the CDR3, the DNA is TGTGCCAGCAGTTTATTGGCAGGGGATAGCACTGAAGCTTTCTTT.

This clone has a single count. The chain is built from TRBV10-3 and TRBJ2-2, with 8 bases lining up with TRBD1. The CDR3 consists of 12 residues. Germline V lookup: CDR1 ENHRY, CDR2 SYGVKD. J gave up 6 bases and V 10 bases, and 4 bases lay outside the gene matches. The CDR3 DNA reads TGTGCCAGTCAGGGGGCAGCCGGGGAGCTGTTTTTT. Amino acids: CASQGAAGELFF.

In the case of this clone: The germline gene is not matched at one end of the junction; a read error may be the cause. The V and J genes are TRBV6-5 and TRBJ2-7; possibly TRBD2 for D (5 bases). The CDR3 sequence is 13 residues long. CDR1 MNHEY and CDR2 SVGAGI come from the germline V gene. The CDR3 loop is CASSLAGSYEQYF. In nucleotides, the CDR3 is TGTGCCAGTAGTTTGGCGGGCTCCTACGAGCAGTACTTC.

The chain has TRBV28 and TRBJ1-6; TRBD1 is a possible D gene (6 bases). This CDR3 region has 15 residues. With 7 bases removed from V and 4 bases from J, the gap between germline ends came to 14 bases. CDR1 is MDHEN, CDR2 SYDVKM, per germline. CDR3 in amino acids: CASTQSDRYNSPLHF. DNA of the CDR3: TGTGCCAGCACTCAATCGGACAGATATAATTCACCCCTCCACTTT.

The chain combines TRBV12-5 with TRBJ2-7; 14 nucleotides line up with TRBD2. The CDR3 sequence is 18 residues long. The V gene's germline CDR1 is LGHNT and CDR2 FRNRAP. V was clipped by 0 bases and J by 0 bases; unmatched bases: 4. This CDR3 is CASGLVRGTSGSSYEQYF. In nucleotides, the CDR3 is TGTGCTAGTGGTTTGGTCCGGGGGACTAGCGGGAGCTCCTACGAGCAGTACTTC.

The J gene is TRBJ2-2, the V gene TRBV7-9, with a tentative D call TRBD1 (6 bases). V was pared by 1 base and J by 7 bases, with 7 bases between. The CDR3 sequence is 13 residues long. Germline V gene data show CDR1 as SEHNR and CDR2 as FQNEAQ (reference sequence). In nucleotides, the CDR3 is TGTGCCAGCAGCTTAGTGGACAGCGGGGAGCTGTTTTTT. Amino acid sequence: CASSLVDSGELFF. The full variable domain, in which reference TRBV7-9 and TRBJ2-2 provide the parts outside the CDR3, is DTGVSQNPRHKITKRGQNVTFRCDPISEHNRLYWYRQTLGQGPEFLTYFQNEAQLEKSRLLSDRFSAERPKGSFSTLEIQRTEQGDSAMYLCASSLVDSGELFFGEGSRLTVL.

The chain carries TRBV7-9 and TRBJ1-4; TRBD1 matches 9 bases. CDR3 size: 16 residues. Germline trimming cut 4 bases from V and 8 bases from J; bases unmatched to any gene: 11. Germline CDR1 SEHNR, CDR2 FQNEAQ (reference sequence). CDR3 coding DNA: TGTGCCAGCAGCTCCGGGACAGGGACCTTTATCGAAAAACTGTTTTTT. Its translation: CASSSGTGTFIEKLFF.

CDR3 nucleotide sequence: TGTGCCATCAGTGAGAGTAGGGGCGGCGGGGAGCTGTTTTTT. This encodes CAISESRGGGELFF. V is TRBV10-3 and J is TRBJ2-2; TRBD1 might be the D (5 bases). Germline-derived CDR1 and CDR2 are ENHRY and SYGVKD. The CDR3 totals 14 residues. V gave up 2 bases and J gave up 7 bases, with 11 bases separating them.

This clone was detected once. V and J are TRBV11-2 and TRBJ2-3, with TRBD2 matching over 10 bases. From germline, CDR1 is SGHAT and CDR2 FQNNGV. The CDR3 consists of 17 residues. Trimming took 2 bases from V and 4 from J; bases not matched to a gene: 9. CDR3 nucleotide sequence: TGTGCCAGCAGCTTACTCCCAGCGGGGGGGCCATCAGATACGCAGTATTTT. Its translation is CASSLLPAGGPSDTQYF. The whole variable domain, remainder taken from reference TRBV11-2 and TRBJ2-3, is EAGVAQSPRYKIIEKRQSVAFWCNPISGHATLYWYQQILGQGPKLLIQFQNNGVVDDSQLPKDRFSAERLKGVDSTLKIQPAKLEDSAVYLCASSLLPAGGPSDTQYFGPGTRLTVL.

In this sample, this clone turned up a few times. The chain couples TRBV7-9 to TRBJ2-2; the match to TRBD2 covers 8 bases. With 4 bases clipped from V and 3 bases from J, the junction kept 7 bases outside the gene matches. CDR1 and CDR2 from the germline V gene are SEHNR and FQNEAQ (reference sequence). This CDR3 spans 16 amino acids. This CDR3 reads CASSSLTSAYTGELFF. The CDR3 DNA reads as TGTGCCAGCAGCTCCCTGACTAGCGCTTACACCGGGGAGCTGTTTTTT.

The chain joins TRBV28 to TRBJ1-1, with D perhaps matching TRBD1 (5 bases). Deletions cut 7 bases from V and 7 bases from J, with 13 bases between. The CDR3 spans 12 residues. The germline CDR1 and CDR2 sequences are MDHEN and SYDVKM. The CDR3 region has the DNA TGTGCCAGCACCCCCCGGGGGTTTGAAGCTTTCTTT. Amino acid sequence: CASTPRGFEAFF.

The gene calls are TRBV5-4 and TRBJ1-6, with D unclear. The CDR3 extends over 16 amino acids. V shed 1 base and J shed 8 bases, with 16 bases lying between them. Per the germline V gene, CDR1 is SGHNT and CDR2 is YYREEE (reference sequence). Here the CDR3 reads CASSLSPDPLDSPLHF. The CDR3 DNA reads as TGTGCCAGCAGCTTGTCCCCAGATCCTTTGGATTCACCCCTCCACTTT.

V and J are TRBV19 and TRBJ1-2; no clear D. The CDR3 runs to 15 residues. V lost 5 bases and J 7 bases, leaving 20 bases between the germline ends. Germline lookup yields CDR1 LNHDA and CDR2 SQIVND (reference sequence). The CDR3 loop reads CASSLIREGTTGYTF. The DNA for the CDR3 is TGTGCCAGTAGTCTGATTCGGGAGGGCACCACTGGCTACACCTTC.

This clone was observed a single time. This may come from a read error, since a much larger clone is one base off. The gene calls are TRBV11-2 and TRBJ2-2, with D unresolved. CDR1 is SGHAT and CDR2 is FQNNGV in the germline V gene. V gave up 3 bases and J gave up 0 bases, with 5 bases separating them. The CDR3 totals 14 residues. The CDR3 DNA sequence: TGTGCCAGCAGCTTGCCAGCGAACACCGGGGAGCTGTTTTTT. This encodes CASSLPANTGELFF. Based on the CDR3 plus reference TRBV11-2 and TRBJ2-2, the full variable domain is EAGVAQSPRYKIIEKRQSVAFWCNPISGHATLYWYQQILGQGPKLLIQFQNNGVVDDSQLPKDRFSAERLKGVDSTLKIQPAKLEDSAVYLCASSLPANTGELFFGEGSRLTVL.

This sequence joins TRBV5-1 and TRBJ2-7; TRBD1 agrees at 7 bases. The CDR3 loop spans 13 amino acids. The germline CDR1 and CDR2 sequences are SGHRS and YFSETQ. The junction had 3 bases not matched to a gene; V was cut back by 2 bases and J by 4 bases. CDR3 sequence reads: CASSFGTEYEQYF. The CDR3, as DNA: TGCGCCAGCAGCTTTGGGACAGAGTACGAGCAGTACTTC. Complete variable domain (other parts from reference TRBV5-1 and TRBJ2-7): KAGVTQTPRYLIKTRGQQVTLSCSPISGHRSVSWYQQTPGQGLQFLFEYFSETQRNKGNFPGRFSGRQFSNSRSEMNVSTLELGDSALYLCASSFGTEYEQYFGPGTRLTVT.

This chain connects TRBV10-3 to TRBJ2-3; unclear D gene. The CDR3 length is 15 residues. Germline lookup yields CDR1 ENHRY and CDR2 SYGVKD. Trimming removed 0 bases from V and 1 base from J, with 8 bases in between. The CDR3 sequence: CAISESWARTDTQYF. CDR3 sequence (DNA): TGTGCCATCAGTGAGTCGTGGGCCCGCACAGATACGCAGTATTTT.

The V and J genes are TRBV4-1 and TRBJ1-5, with TRBD1 matching 7 bases. This CDR3 has 15 residues. Germline assignment: CDR1 MGHRA and CDR2 YSYEKL. V was clipped by 6 bases and J by 2 bases; unmatched bases: 7. The CDR3, as DNA: TGCGCCAGCAGTAGAACAGGGGACGGCAATCAGCCCCAGCATTTT. Its protein is CASSRTGDGNQPQHF.

This chain joins TRBV19 and TRBJ2-1; perhaps TRBD1 as D (5 bases). Germline V gene data show CDR1 as LNHDA and CDR2 as SQIVND (reference sequence). Trimming took 5 bases from V and 9 from J, leaving 14 bases between them. The CDR3 spans 13 residues. The DNA of the CDR3 is TGTGCCAGTAGTGGTAGACAGAACGGTGAGCAGTTCTTC. It yields the protein CASSGRQNGEQFF.

This chain uses TRBV27 with TRBJ1-6; possibly TRBD1 for D (5 bases). The V end was cut by 7 bases, the J end by 0 bases, with 22 bases between. The CDR3 has 19 amino acids. CDR1 and CDR2 from the germline V gene are MNHEY and SMNVEV (reference sequence). The CDR3 coding sequence is TGTGCCAGCACCAATAGGCCGCAGGGTAGTTTCTCCTATAATTCACCCCTCCACTTT. Protein product: CASTNRPQGSFSYNSPLHF.

The chain recombines TRBV10-2 with TRBJ1-2; 9 nucleotides agree with TRBD1. The CDR3 has 17 residues. J lost 4 bases, V lost 5 bases, and 14 bases had no gene match. The germline V gene has CDR1 WSHSY and CDR2 SAAADI. The CDR3 region is CASSIQKPGQGVYGYTF. The CDR3 nucleotides are TGCGCCAGCAGTATCCAAAAACCGGGACAGGGAGTCTATGGCTACACCTTC.

V and J are TRBV9 and TRBJ1-2; D gene uncertain. Deletions cut 0 bases from V and 8 bases from J, with 8 bases between. The CDR3 covers 12 residues. CDR1 and CDR2 from the germline V gene are SGDLS and YYNGEE. For the CDR3, the DNA is TGTGCCAGCAGCGTAGGCCTCGGGGGCTACACCTTC. It yields the protein CASSVGLGGYTF.

This clone was counted a single time. The J gene is TRBJ2-3, the V gene TRBV19; 10 bases are a match to TRBD2. The CDR3 covers 14 residues. The J segment lost 5 bases and the V segment lost 7 bases, leaving 6 bases of the junction unmatched. Germline CDR1 and CDR2: LNHDA and SQIVND (reference sequence). In DNA form, the CDR3 reads TGTGCCAGTATGGCTAGCGGGAGTCAAGATACGCAGTATTTT. The encoded protein is CASMASGSQDTQYF. The whole variable domain, filled in from reference TRBV19 and TRBJ2-3, reads DGGITQSPKYLFRKEGQNVTLSCEQNLNHDAMYWYRQDPGQGLRLIYYSQIVNDFQKGDIAEGYSVSREKKESFPLTVTSAQKNPTAFYLCASMASGSQDTQYFGPGTRLTVL.